This T cell receptor beta chain was captured in a study of liver allograft versus peripheral blood T cells. Background on the study: Recipients' peripheral blood T cell receptor repertoires were compared with those in transplanted livers.

The CDR3 has 17 residues. V lost 1 base, J lost 0 bases, and 6 bases stayed unmatched. Germline V gene sequence: CDR1 DFQATT, CDR2 SNEGSKA (reference sequence). In TCRdb, the reads were re-called with MiXCR into one record per CDR3 protein. Among some 7,200 distinct CDR3 sequences, around 16% were seen once, and the ten largest hold about 3%. Comments on this clonotype: The antigen remains undetermined.

Study results and limitations: As reported, T cell receptor repertoires inside liver allografts differed from those present in peripheral blood.

This TCR was recovered from a human patient who had a liver transplant. Some of the T cells might come from the graft donor. This chain joins TRBV20-1 and TRBJ2-1, with 10 bases that match TRBD2. This CDR3 reads CSARVPTSGSSYNEQFF. DNA of the CDR3: TGCAGTGCTAGAGTCCCGACTAGCGGGTCCTCCTACAATGAGCAGTTCTTC.